A selection of T cell receptor beta chains follows, all from one sample in a study of cytomegalovirus exposure and HLA in healthy donors. The assay was immunoSEQ multiplex PCR, and TCRdb's table has in-frame clones only and misses some. This table has nearly 110,000 clones, about 74% appearing once. The material sequenced was PBMCs. The receptor source for this set is a woman aged 40-49 years in good health and CMV-seropositive. CDR3s include the opening cysteine and the closing phenylalanine or tryptophan. D genes are given only for firm matches. Clone size, where shown, is once, few, many, or a class for clones that have expanded.

V,size,J,length,D,DNA,CDR3
TRBV6-5,-,TRBJ2-5,13,-,TGTGCCAGCAGGAATTACCTACAAGAGACCCAGTACTTC,CASRNYLQETQYF
TRBV6-1,-,TRBJ1-2,15,-,TGTGCCAGCAGTGAAGGCGGGGGATCGGTTTATGGCTACACCTTC,CASSEGGGSVYGYTF
TRBV18,-,TRBJ2-7,14,-,TGTGCCAGCTCACCAAGGACTGACTCCTACGAGCAGTACTTC,CASSPRTDSYEQYF
TRBV2,-,TRBJ1-1,13,TRBD1,TGTGCCAGCAGACAGGGGGCCAACACTGAAGCTTTCTTT,CASRQGANTEAFF
TRBV5-1,-,TRBJ1-1,14,TRBD1,TGCGCCAGCAGCTCGTCCACAGGGGACACTGAAGCTTTCTTT,CASSSSTGDTEAFF
TRBV2,-,TRBJ2-1,18,-,TGTGCCAGCAGTGACCCCCTGTCCGGGGGGCGCCGATACAATGAGCAGTTCTTC,CASSDPLSGGRRYNEQFF
TRBV27,few,TRBJ1-2,14,TRBD1,TGTGCCAGCAGTCCCAGGACAGGTTCATATGGCTACACCTTC,CASSPRTGSYGYTF
TRBV6-5,once,TRBJ2-7,14,-,TGTGCCAGCAGAGACCCGGGACAATCCTACGAGCAGTACTTC,CASRDPGQSYEQYF
TRBV9,-,TRBJ2-3,15,TRBD2,TGTGCCAGCACCTTAGCGGGGGGGCCGTCAGATACGCAGTATTTT,CASTLAGGPSDTQYF
TRBV5-4,-,TRBJ2-7,15,TRBD2,TGTGCCAGCAGCTCGCTAGCGGGGGGGACCTACGAGCAGTACTTC,CASSSLAGGTYEQYF
TRBV7-2,-,TRBJ2-3,20,-,TGTGCCAGCAGCTTAGCCCCGACCCTCCGTTTTAGGACTAGCACAGATACGCAGTATTTT,CASSLAPTLRFRTSTDTQYF
TRBV7-9,-,TRBJ1-1,12,-,TGTGCCAGCAGCTTAGTGCAGGGTCCAGCTTTCTTT,CASSLVQGPAFF
TRBV7-6,-,TRBJ2-5,15,TRBD2,TGTGCCAGCAGCTTAGTAGGTAGCGGGCAAGAGACCCAGTACTTC,CASSLVGSGQETQYF
TRBV21-1,-,TRBJ2-5,17,-,TGTGCCAGCAGCAAAGAGGAAGGAGAGGGAAGAGAACTCACCCAGTACTTC,CASSKEEGEGRELTQYF
TRBV6-5,-,TRBJ2-3,13,TRBD2,TGTGCCATCTCTAGCGGGGCCACAGATACGCAGTATTTT,CAISSGATDTQYF
TRBV7-9,few,TRBJ2-7,16,TRBD2,TGTGCCAGCAGCCATATACTAGCGGGGTCTACCTACGAGCAGTACTTC,CASSHILAGSTYEQYF
TRBV18,-,TRBJ2-7,17,TRBD1,TGTGCCAGCTCACCACTACAAACCGGGACAGGGGCTTACGAGCAGTACTTC,CASSPLQTGTGAYEQYF
TRBV6-5,-,TRBJ2-7,13,-,TGTGCCAGCAGTTACCAGTTATCCTACGAGCAGTACTTC,CASSYQLSYEQYF
TRBV29-1,-,TRBJ2-1,14,TRBD2,TGCAGCGTTTCGACTAGCATCGACTACAATGAGCAGTTCTTC,CSVSTSIDYNEQFF
TRBV5-5,-,TRBJ1-2,12,-,TGTGCCAGCAGCTTCGGATTGCGGGGCTACACCTTC,CASSFGLRGYTF